A single sample is the source of the 2 T cell receptor beta chains below, sequenced in a study of shared clonotypes between healthy human individuals. Assay: immunoSEQ multiplex PCR; the TCRdb copy retains only in-frame clones and omits some. The sample includes 2,500,000 or so clones, 80% to 95% of them seen just once. Source material: naive CD4+ T cells from PBMCs. Subset here: CD45RA+ positively selected. The receptor source for this set is a man younger than 35 in good health. Some clones in this sample may be carry-over from other donors' samples.

The V and J genes are TRBV5-1 and TRBJ2-2; a possible D gene is TRBD2 (6 bases). Germline values: CDR1 SGHRS, CDR2 YFSETQ. V dropped 7 bases and J dropped 2 bases, with 15 bases sitting between them. The CDR3 runs to 15 residues. The CDR3 protein is CASGLAAGNTGELFF. The CDR3 region has the DNA TGCGCCAGCGGCCTCGCGGCGGGAAACACCGGGGAGCTGTTTTTT.

The chain recombines TRBV29-1 with TRBJ1-5; perhaps TRBD1 as D (5 bases). CDR1 and CDR2 from the germline V gene are SQVTM and ANQGSEA. V lost 3 bases, J lost 3 bases, and 9 bases lay in between. The CDR3 consists of 13 residues. CDR3 protein: CSVDGGYNQPQHF. In nucleotides, the CDR3 is TGCAGCGTTGATGGGGGGTACAATCAGCCCCAGCATTTT.